Shown below are 10 T cell receptor beta chains from a single sample sequenced in a study of PD-1 blockade in classical Hodgkin lymphoma. The method was immunoSEQ multiplex PCR; TCRdb's version includes in-frame clones alone and lacks a portion of them. The profile covers roughly 96,000 clones, with 89% appearing a single time and around 10% taken by the ten largest. Every patient had relapsed following autologous stem cell transplantation, and cohorts differed in brentuximab vedotin exposure. Sample: peripheral blood mononuclear cells (PBMCs), taken before the second cycle of nivolumab. All receptors derive from a human donor with classical Hodgkin lymphoma.

V usage is TRBV5-6 and J usage is TRBJ2-3; no clear D gene. CDR1 and CDR2 from the germline V gene are SGHDT and YYEEEE. V gave up 0 bases and J gave up 2 bases, with 7 bases separating them. The CDR3 sequence is 14 residues long. CDR3 bases: TGTGCCAGCAGCTTGGCGGACCCCACAGATACGCAGTATTTT. It codes for CASSLADPTDTQYF.

V gene TRBV5-1 combines with J gene TRBJ2-3; TRBD2 might be the D (6 bases). Germline loops: CDR1 SGHRS, CDR2 YFSETQ. The V and J ends lost 5 bases and 1 base respectively, with 11 bases between them. The CDR3 sequence is 14 residues long. CDR3: CASRGLLGTDTQYF. The CDR3, as DNA: TGCGCCAGCAGGGGACTCCTTGGCACAGATACGCAGTATTTT.

The chain uses TRBV21-1 and TRBJ2-7; the D call in the table, TRBD2, was not verified against the DNA. TRBV21-1 is noted as a pseudogene. CDR3 size: 14 residues. CDR3 DNA sequence: TGTGCCAGCAGCACCGGGACTAGCGGTGACGAGCAGTACTTC. It encodes CASSTGTSGDEQYF.

The J gene is TRBJ2-5, the V gene TRBV27; possible D gene TRBD2, 7 bases. Trimming left V 6 bases short and J 1 base short, with 15 bases between. Germline loops: CDR1 MNHEY, CDR2 SMNVEV (reference sequence). The CDR3 has 15 residues. The CDR3 DNA reads as TGTGCCAGCAGCCGGGGGGCCCGAGGCCAAGAGACCCAGTACTTC. It encodes CASSRGARGQETQYF.

The rearrangement links TRBV5-6 to TRBJ1-3, with 7 bases lining up with TRBD1. The CDR3 runs 15 residues. Germline V gene sequence: CDR1 SGHDT, CDR2 YYEEEE. V was pared by 4 bases and J by 1 base, with 5 bases of the junction left unmatched. CDR3 DNA: TGTGCCAGCAGCCTGACGACAGGGTCTGGAAACACCATATATTTT. Translated, it gives CASSLTTGSGNTIYF. Supplemented by reference TRBV5-6 and TRBJ1-3, the full variable domain reads DAGVTQSPTHLIKTRGQQVTLRCSPKSGHDTVSWYQQALGQGPQFIFQYYEEEERQRGNFPDRFSGHQFPNYSSELNVNALLLGDSALYLCASSLTTGSGNTIYFGEGSWLTVV.

V gene TRBV2 combines with J gene TRBJ2-5, with 7 bases that match TRBD2. The CDR3 is 13 amino acids. The trim removed 9 bases at V and 0 bases at J, leaving 4 bases unmatched. Germline loops: CDR1 SNHLY, CDR2 FYNNEI. This CDR3 reads CASGAGYQETQYF. CDR3 nucleotide sequence: TGTGCCAGTGGAGCGGGGTACCAAGAGACCCAGTACTTC.

The gene calls are TRBV27 and TRBJ1-1, with unresolved D. This CDR3 spans 15 amino acids. The germline V and J ends were trimmed by 2 bases and 4 bases, with 14 bases remaining between them. CDR1 is MNHEY, CDR2 SMNVEV, per germline (reference sequence). The CDR3 DNA is TGTGCCAGCAGTTTAGGCGTAGCGGGAGTCACTGAAGCTTTCTTT. As protein: CASSLGVAGVTEAFF.

The chain combines TRBV5-4 with TRBJ2-2; 12 nucleotides match TRBD2. J lost 5 bases, V lost 4 bases, and 6 bases had no gene match. CDR1 is SGHNT and CDR2 is YYREEE in the germline V gene (reference sequence). The CDR3 contains 16 residues. CDR3 in amino acids: CASSQTSGGRTGELFF. For the CDR3, the DNA is TGTGCCAGCAGCCAAACTAGCGGGGGGAGGACCGGGGAGCTGTTTTTT.

The rearrangement uses TRBV10-2 and TRBJ2-7; D not certain. The CDR3 extends over 15 amino acids. V shed 7 bases and J shed 4 bases, with 20 bases lying between them. Per germline, CDR1 WSHSY and CDR2 SAAADI. The CDR3 bases are TGCGCCAGCATTAGTGACCGCGCTGCTACTTACGAGCAGTACTTC. Translating it yields CASISDRAATYEQYF.

This clone was observed a few times. The chain links TRBV30 to TRBJ1-1; 7 positions agree with TRBD1. V lost 2 bases, J lost 5 bases, and 5 bases stayed unmatched. The germline CDR1 and CDR2 sequences are GTSNPN and SVGIG (reference sequence). This CDR3 spans 13 amino acids. The CDR3 DNA follows: TGTGCCTGGAGTAAGGGACAGTGGACTGAAGCTTTCTTT. Residues: CAWSKGQWTEAFF.